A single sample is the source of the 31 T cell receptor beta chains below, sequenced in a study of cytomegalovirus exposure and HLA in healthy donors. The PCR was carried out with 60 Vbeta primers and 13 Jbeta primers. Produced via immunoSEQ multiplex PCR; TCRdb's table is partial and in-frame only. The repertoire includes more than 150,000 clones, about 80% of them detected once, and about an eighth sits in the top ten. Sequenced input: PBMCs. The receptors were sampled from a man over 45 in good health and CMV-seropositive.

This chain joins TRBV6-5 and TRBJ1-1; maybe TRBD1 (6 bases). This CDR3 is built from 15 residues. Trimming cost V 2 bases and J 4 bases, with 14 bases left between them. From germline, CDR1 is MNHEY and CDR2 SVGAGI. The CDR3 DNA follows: TGTGCCAGCAGTTACGCGGCAGGGGTGCGCACTGAAGCTTTCTTT. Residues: CASSYAAGVRTEAFF.

In DNA, the CDR3 is TGCGCCAGCAGCTTGCCCGGGGGAGAGACCCAGTACTTC. Translated, it gives CASSLPGGETQYF. The rearrangement joins TRBV5-1 to TRBJ2-5, with a tentative D call TRBD2 (6 bases). The CDR3 contains 13 residues. V was cut by 1 base and J by 4 bases, with 8 bases left in between. Germline CDR1 SGHRS, CDR2 YFSETQ.

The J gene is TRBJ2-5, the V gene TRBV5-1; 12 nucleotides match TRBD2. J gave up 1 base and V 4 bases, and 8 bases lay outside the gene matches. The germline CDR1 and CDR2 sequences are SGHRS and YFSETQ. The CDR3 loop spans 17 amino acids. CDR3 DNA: TGCGCCAGCAGCCCATGGACTAGCGGGGAGATCCAAGAGACCCAGTACTTC. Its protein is CASSPWTSGEIQETQYF.

The CDR3: CASSPGQVFADTQYF. CDR3 DNA sequence: TGTGCCAGCAGCCCCGGACAGGTTTTCGCAGATACGCAGTATTTT. J is TRBJ2-3 and V is TRBV14; TRBD1 matches 7 bases. The trim removed 4 bases at V and 4 bases at J, leaving 8 bases unmatched. The germline CDR1 and CDR2 sequences are SGHDN and FVKESK. This CDR3 is built from 15 residues.

This CDR3 reads CASSLWTGKTRSPLHF. DNA for the CDR3: TGTGCCAGCAGTTTATGGACAGGGAAGACGAGGTCACCCCTCCACTTT. J is TRBJ1-6 and V is TRBV27, with TRBD1 matching 8 bases. Per germline, CDR1 MNHEY and CDR2 SMNVEV (reference sequence). This CDR3 has 16 amino acids. V shed 1 base and J 10 bases; nucleotides not matched to a gene: 9.

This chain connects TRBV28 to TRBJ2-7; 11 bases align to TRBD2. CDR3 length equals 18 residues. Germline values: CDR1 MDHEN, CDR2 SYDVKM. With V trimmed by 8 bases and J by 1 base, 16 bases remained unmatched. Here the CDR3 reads CASESLKSRLAGSYEQYF. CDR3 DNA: TGTGCCAGCGAGTCCCTTAAGTCGAGACTAGCGGGGTCCTACGAGCAGTACTTC. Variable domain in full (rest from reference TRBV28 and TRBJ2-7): DVKVTQSSRYLVKRTGEKVFLECVQDMDHENMFWYRQDPGLGLRLIYFSYDVKMKEKGDIPEGYSVSREKKERFSLILESASTNQTSMYLCASESLKSRLAGSYEQYFGPGTRLTVT.

The CDR3 nucleotides read TGTGCCAGCTCACCCCGGGACAGCATATCAGCAGATACGCAGTATTTT. Its translation is CASSPRDSISADTQYF. V is TRBV18 and J is TRBJ2-3; 7 bases align to TRBD1. The CDR3 runs to 16 residues. Germline V CDR1 and CDR2: KGHSH, LQKENI. Trimming removed 3 bases from V and 4 bases from J; junction bases left unmatched: 10.

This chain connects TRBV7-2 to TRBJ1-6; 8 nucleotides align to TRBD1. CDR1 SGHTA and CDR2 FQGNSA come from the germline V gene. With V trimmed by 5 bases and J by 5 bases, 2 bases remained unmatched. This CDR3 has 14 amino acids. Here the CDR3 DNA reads TGTGCCAGCAGCCGGACAGGGAATAATTCACCCCTCCACTTT. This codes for CASSRTGNNSPLHF.

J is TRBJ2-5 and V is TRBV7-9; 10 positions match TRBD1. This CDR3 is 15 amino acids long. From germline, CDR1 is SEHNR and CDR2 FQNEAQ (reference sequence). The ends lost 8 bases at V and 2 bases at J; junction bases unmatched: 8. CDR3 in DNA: TGTGCCAGCGATGGGGGACAGGGGATTCAAGAGACCCAGTACTTC. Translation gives CASDGGQGIQETQYF.

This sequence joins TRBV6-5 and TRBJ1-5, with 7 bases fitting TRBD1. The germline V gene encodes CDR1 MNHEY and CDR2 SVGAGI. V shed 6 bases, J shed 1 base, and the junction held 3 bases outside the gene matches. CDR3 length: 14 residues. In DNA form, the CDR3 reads TGTGCCAGCAGACTGACAGGGAGCAATCAGCCCCAGCATTTT. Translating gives CASRLTGSNQPQHF.

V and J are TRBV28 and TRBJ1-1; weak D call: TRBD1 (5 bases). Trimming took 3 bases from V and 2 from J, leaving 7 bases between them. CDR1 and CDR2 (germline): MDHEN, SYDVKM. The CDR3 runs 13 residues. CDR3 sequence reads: CASSFQGNTEAFF. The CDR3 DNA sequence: TGTGCCAGCAGTTTTCAGGGAAACACTGAAGCTTTCTTT.

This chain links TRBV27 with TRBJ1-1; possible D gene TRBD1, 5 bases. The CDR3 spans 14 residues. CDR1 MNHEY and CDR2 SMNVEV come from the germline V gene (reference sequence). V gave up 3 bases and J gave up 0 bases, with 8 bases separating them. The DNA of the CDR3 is TGTGCCAGCAGTTTTACGGGGGTGAACACTGAAGCTTTCTTT. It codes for CASSFTGVNTEAFF.

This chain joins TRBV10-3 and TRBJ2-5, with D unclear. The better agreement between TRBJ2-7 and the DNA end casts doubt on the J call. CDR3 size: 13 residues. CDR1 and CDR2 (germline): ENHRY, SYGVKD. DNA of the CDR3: TGTGCCATCAGTGGAGGCGGAACCTACGAGCAGTACTTC. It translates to CAISGGGTYEQYF.

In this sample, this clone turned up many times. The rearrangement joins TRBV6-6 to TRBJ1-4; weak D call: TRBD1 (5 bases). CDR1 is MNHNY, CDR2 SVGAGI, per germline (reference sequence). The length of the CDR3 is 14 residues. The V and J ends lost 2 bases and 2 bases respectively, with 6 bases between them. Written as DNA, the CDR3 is TGTGCCAGCAGTTACGGGGGGACTAATGAAAAACTGTTTTTT. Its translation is CASSYGGTNEKLFF.

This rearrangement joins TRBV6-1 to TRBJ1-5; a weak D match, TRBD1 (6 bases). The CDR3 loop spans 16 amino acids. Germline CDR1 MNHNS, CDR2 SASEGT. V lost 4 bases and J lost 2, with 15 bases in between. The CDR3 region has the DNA TGTGCCAGCAGTGTACAGGGAGTGGAGGGCAATCAGCCCCAGCATTTT. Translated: CASSVQGVEGNQPQHF.

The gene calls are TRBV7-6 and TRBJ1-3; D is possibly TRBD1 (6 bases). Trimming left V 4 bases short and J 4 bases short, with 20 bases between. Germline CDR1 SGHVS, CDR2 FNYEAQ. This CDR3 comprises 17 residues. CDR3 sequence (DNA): TGTGCCAGCAGCTCACTTACAAGGGGACAAGGAGGAAACACCATATATTTT. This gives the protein CASSSLTRGQGGNTIYF.

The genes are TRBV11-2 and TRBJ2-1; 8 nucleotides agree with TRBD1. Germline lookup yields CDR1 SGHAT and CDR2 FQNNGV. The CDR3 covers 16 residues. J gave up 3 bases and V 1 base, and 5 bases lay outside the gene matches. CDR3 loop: CASSLAPGQGYNEQFF. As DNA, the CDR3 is TGTGCCAGCAGCTTAGCACCAGGACAGGGCTACAATGAGCAGTTCTTC.

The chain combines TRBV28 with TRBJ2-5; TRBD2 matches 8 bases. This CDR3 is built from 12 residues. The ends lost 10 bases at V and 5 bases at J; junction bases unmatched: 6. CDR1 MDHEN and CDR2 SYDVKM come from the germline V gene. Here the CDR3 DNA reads TGTGCCACCCTTAGCGGGACGGAGACCCAGTACTTC. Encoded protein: CATLSGTETQYF.

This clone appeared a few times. The CDR3: CASRTGGPQSNQPQHF. The CDR3 DNA reads TGTGCCAGCAGGACAGGGGGCCCCCAAAGCAATCAGCCCCAGCATTTT. The chain is built from TRBV28 and TRBJ1-5; the match to TRBD1 covers 10 bases. CDR3 length equals 16 residues. Germline loops: CDR1 MDHEN, CDR2 SYDVKM. V lost 6 bases to trimming and J lost 1 base; unmatched junction nucleotides: 6.

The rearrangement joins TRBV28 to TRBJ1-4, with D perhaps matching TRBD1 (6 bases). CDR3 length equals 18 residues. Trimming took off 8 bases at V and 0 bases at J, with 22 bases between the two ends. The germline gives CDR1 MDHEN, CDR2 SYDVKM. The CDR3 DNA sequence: TGTGCCAGCCGAACCCAGGGGCGATGGGTTGCAACTAATGAAAAACTGTTTTTT. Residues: CASRTQGRWVATNEKLFF.

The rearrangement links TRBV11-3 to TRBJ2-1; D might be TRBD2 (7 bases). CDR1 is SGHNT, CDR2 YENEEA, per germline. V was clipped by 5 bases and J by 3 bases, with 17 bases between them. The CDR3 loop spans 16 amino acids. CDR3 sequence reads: CASSPGAGDLYNEQFF. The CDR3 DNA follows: TGTGCCAGCAGCCCGGGGGCGGGGGACCTCTACAATGAGCAGTTCTTC.

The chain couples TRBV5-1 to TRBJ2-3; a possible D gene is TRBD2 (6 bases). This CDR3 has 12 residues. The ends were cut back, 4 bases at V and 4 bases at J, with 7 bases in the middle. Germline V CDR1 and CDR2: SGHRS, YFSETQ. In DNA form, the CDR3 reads TGCGCCAGCAGCCCGGGGGCAGATACGCAGTATTTT. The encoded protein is CASSPGADTQYF.

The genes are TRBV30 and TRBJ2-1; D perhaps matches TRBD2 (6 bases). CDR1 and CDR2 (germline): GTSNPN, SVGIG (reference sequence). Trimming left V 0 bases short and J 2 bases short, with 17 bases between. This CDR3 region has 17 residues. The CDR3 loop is CAWSVFVSGGTYNEQFF. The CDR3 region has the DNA TGTGCCTGGAGTGTCTTCGTGAGTGGGGGGACCTACAATGAGCAGTTCTTC.

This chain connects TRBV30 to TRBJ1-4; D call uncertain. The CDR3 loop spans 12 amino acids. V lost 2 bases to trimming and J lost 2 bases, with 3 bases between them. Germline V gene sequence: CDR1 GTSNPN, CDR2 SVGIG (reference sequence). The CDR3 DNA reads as TGTGCCTGGAGTCTCACTAATGAAAAACTGTTTTTT. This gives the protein CAWSLTNEKLFF.

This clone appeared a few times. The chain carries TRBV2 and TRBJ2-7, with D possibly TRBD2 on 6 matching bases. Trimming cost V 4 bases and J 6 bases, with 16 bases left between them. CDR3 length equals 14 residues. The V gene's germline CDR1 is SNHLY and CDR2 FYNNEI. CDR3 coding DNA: TGTGCCAGCAGTGTCCGGGACTTTACTCCCGAGCAGTACGTC. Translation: CASSVRDFTPEQYV.

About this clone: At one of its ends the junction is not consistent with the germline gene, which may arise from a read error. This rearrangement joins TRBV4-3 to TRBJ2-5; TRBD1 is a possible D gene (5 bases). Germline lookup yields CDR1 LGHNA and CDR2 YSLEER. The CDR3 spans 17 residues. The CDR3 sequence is CASSQNDLIGAQEAQYF. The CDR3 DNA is TGCGCCAGCAGCCAAAACGACCTGATAGGGGCCCAAGAGGCCCAGTACTTC.

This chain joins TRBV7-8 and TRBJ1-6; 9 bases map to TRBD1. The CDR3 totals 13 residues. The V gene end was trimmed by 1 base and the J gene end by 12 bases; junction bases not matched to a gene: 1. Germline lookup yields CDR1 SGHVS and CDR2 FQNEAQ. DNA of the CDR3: TGTGCCAGCAGCTTAGGGGGACAGGGACCCCTCCACTTT. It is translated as CASSLGGQGPLHF.

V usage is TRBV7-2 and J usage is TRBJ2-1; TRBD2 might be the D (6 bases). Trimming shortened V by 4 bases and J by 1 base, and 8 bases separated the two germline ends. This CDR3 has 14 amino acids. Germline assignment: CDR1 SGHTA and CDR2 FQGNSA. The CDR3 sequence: CASSSRGSYNEQFF. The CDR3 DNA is TGTGCCAGCAGCTCCCGGGGGTCCTACAATGAGCAGTTCTTC.

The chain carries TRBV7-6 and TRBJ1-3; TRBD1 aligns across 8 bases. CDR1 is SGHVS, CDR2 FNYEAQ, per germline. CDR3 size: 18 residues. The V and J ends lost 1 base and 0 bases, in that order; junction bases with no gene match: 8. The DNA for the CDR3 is TGTGCCAGCAGCTTAGTGCCGACGGGACAGGACTCTGGAAACACCATATATTTT. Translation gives CASSLVPTGQDSGNTIYF.

The CDR3 reads CASSQTQTYEQYF. In DNA, the CDR3 is TGTGCCAGCAGCCAGACTCAGACCTACGAGCAGTACTTC. The chain combines TRBV14 with TRBJ2-7; the D is unclear. Trimming removed 3 bases at V and 2 bases at J, with 8 bases between. This CDR3 is built from 13 residues. The germline V gene has CDR1 SGHDN and CDR2 FVKESK.

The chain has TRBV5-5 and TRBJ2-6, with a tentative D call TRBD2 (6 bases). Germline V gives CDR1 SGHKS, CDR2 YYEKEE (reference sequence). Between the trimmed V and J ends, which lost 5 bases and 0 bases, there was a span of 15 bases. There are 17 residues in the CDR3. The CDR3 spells CASSFSGVTSGANVLTF. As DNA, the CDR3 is TGTGCCAGCAGTTTCTCGGGGGTTACCTCTGGGGCCAACGTCCTGACTTTC. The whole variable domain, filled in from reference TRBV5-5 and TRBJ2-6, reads DAGVTQSPTHLIKTRGQQVTLRCSPISGHKSVSWYQQVLGQGPQFIFQYYEKEERGRGNFPDRFSARQFPNYSSELNVNALLLGDSALYLCASSFSGVTSGANVLTFGAGSRLTVL.